This TCR beta chain was recorded in a study of regulatory T cells in long-lasting Graves disease. The CDR3 is 14 residues long. Germline CDR1 and CDR2: ENHRY and SYGVKD. Library construction for TCR beta used iRepertoire HTBI primers and Arm-PCR of CDR3 regions. TCRdb reanalysed the multiplex PCR reads using MiXCR and keeps one entry per CDR3 protein. The sample includes a few hundred thousand distinct CDR3 sequences, 16% of them seen just once. As concerns this clonotype: Its antigen is as yet unknown. At one boundary the junction diverges from the germline segment, which might be a read error.

Sample time point: newly diagnosed GD, antithyroid drugs for less than 3 months. After RNA was extracted from PBMCs, the TCR library was made from it. Study-wide points: Persistent disease samples used TRBV28, TRBJ1-2 and TRBJ2-5 preferentially. New patients shared 1,000 or so public clonotypes, and persistent patients shared more, with about 2,500.

This sample also belongs to another study, concerning T cells in Graves' hyperthyroidism and ophthalmopathy. This second report adds: In the first-round RT-PCR of the TCR CDR3, the HTBI primer set was used.

The material was peripheral blood mononuclear cells (PBMCs), obtained at new diagnosis, from a patient treated with antithyroid drugs. The V gene is TRBV10-3, the J gene TRBJ1-5, with D unresolved. The sequence came from a man aged 40-49 years with Graves disease. The CDR3, as DNA: TGTGCCACCAGTGAGTCGAGCAGCAATCAGCCCCAGCATTTT. Its translation is CATSESSSNQPQHF.